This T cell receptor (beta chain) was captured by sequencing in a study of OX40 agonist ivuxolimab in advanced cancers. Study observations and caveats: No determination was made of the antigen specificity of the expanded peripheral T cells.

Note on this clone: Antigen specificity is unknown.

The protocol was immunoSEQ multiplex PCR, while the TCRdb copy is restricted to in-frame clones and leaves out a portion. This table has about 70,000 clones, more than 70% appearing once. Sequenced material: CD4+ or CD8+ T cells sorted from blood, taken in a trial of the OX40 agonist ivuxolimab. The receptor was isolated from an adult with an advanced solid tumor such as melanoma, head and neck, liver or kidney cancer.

CDR3 in amino acids: CASSATGVTGELFF. The DNA of the CDR3 is TGTGCCAGCAGCGCGACAGGGGTCACCGGGGAGCTGTTTTTT. J is TRBJ2-2 and V is TRBV7-9; 8 nucleotides match TRBD1. The CDR3 has 14 amino acids. CDR1 and CDR2 from the germline V gene are SEHNR and FQNEAQ (reference sequence). V shed 5 bases, J shed 4 bases, and the junction held 3 bases outside the gene matches. The full variable domain, completed using reference TRBV7-9 and TRBJ2-2, is DTGVSQNPRHKITKRGQNVTFRCDPISEHNRLYWYRQTLGQGPEFLTYFQNEAQLEKSRLLSDRFSAERPKGSFSTLEIQRTEQGDSAMYLCASSATGVTGELFFGEGSRLTVL.